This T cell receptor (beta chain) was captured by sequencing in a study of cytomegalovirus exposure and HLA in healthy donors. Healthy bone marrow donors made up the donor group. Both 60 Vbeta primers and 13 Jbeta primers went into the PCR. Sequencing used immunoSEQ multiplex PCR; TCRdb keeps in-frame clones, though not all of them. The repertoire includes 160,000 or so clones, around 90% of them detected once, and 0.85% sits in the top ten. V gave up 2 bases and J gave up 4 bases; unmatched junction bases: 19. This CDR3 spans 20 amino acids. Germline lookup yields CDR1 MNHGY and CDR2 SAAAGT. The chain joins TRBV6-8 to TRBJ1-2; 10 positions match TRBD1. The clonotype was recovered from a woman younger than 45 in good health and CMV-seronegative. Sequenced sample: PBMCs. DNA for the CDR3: TGTGCCAGCAGTTACCCCGCCATCCCCGGACAGGGGGAGCCAGGCTATGGCTACACCTTC. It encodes CASSYPAIPGQGEPGYGYTF.